Shown below are 9 T cell receptor beta chains from a single sample sequenced in a study of cytomegalovirus exposure and HLA in healthy donors. 60 Vbeta and 13 Jbeta primers were used in PCR. This table comes from immunoSEQ multiplex PCR, and its TCRdb copy is limited to in-frame clones, with some not included. In the table there are about 95,000 clones, about 75% of which are singletons. The sequencing input was PBMCs. Receptors were obtained from a woman aged 40 to 50 in good health and CMV-seronegative.

The chain uses TRBV2 and TRBJ2-7, with TRBD1 as a possible D gene (6 bases). Deletions cut 1 base from V and 2 bases from J, with 12 bases between. The CDR3 loop spans 15 amino acids. Germline CDR1 is SNHLY and CDR2 is FYNNEI. The CDR3 protein is CASSEERAGAYEQYF. CDR3 in DNA: TGTGCCAGCAGTGAAGAAAGGGCAGGGGCCTACGAGCAGTACTTC.

This rearrangement joins TRBV2 to TRBJ1-5, with 10 nucleotides matching TRBD1. CDR1 and CDR2 from the germline V gene are SNHLY and FYNNEI. The V and J ends lost 4 bases and 6 bases, in that order; junction bases with no gene match: 6. The CDR3 extends over 15 amino acids. Written as DNA, the CDR3 is TGTGCCAGCAGTGTCTCTCGGGACAGGGGTCAGCCCCAGCATTTT. Translation gives CASSVSRDRGQPQHF.

This sequence joins TRBV27 and TRBJ2-2, with 8 bases identical to TRBD1. Germline CDR1 reads MNHEY; CDR2 reads SMNVEV (reference sequence). CDR3 length: 17 amino acids. The J segment lost 7 bases and the V segment lost 5 bases, leaving 15 bases of the junction unmatched. CDR3 amino acids: CASSPRGQGRVGGELFF. The CDR3 DNA sequence: TGTGCCAGCAGTCCCCGCGGACAGGGCCGGGTAGGCGGGGAGCTGTTTTTT.

This chain joins TRBV2 and TRBJ1-1; possible D gene TRBD1, 6 bases. The V end lost 2 bases, the J end lost 9 bases, and 37 bases lay between the germline ends. Germline V gene lookup returns CDR1 SNHLY and CDR2 FYNNEI. The CDR3 sequence is 21 residues long. This CDR3 reads CASSEKGESWGGLGSRKKAFF. In nucleotides, the CDR3 is TGTGCCAGCAGTGAAAAGGGGGAAAGTTGGGGGGGTCTAGGGTCCCGAAAAAAAGCTTTCTTT. The whole variable domain, remainder taken from reference TRBV2 and TRBJ1-1, is EPEVTQTPSHQVTQMGQEVILRCVPISNHLYFYWYRQILGQKVEFLVSFYNNEISEKSEIFDDQFSVERPDGSNFTLKIRSTKLEDSAMYFCASSEKGESWGGLGSRKKAFFGQGTRLTVV.

This clone has a handful of counts. The same CDR3 arises from other DNA sequences in this sample as well. The CDR3 loop reads CASSSQGANYGYTF. CDR3 nucleotides: TGTGCCAGCAGTTCCCAGGGGGCTAACTATGGCTACACCTTC. This rearrangement joins TRBV2 to TRBJ1-2; 7 bases agree with TRBD1. Germline V gene lookup returns CDR1 SNHLY and CDR2 FYNNEI. The CDR3 has 14 amino acids. With 5 bases clipped from V and 0 bases from J, the junction kept 3 bases outside the gene matches.

The genes are TRBV28 and TRBJ1-1; 7 bases match TRBD1. CDR1 is MDHEN and CDR2 is SYDVKM in the germline V gene. The CDR3 covers 16 residues. V lost 6 bases and J lost 0; bases outside the gene matches: 10. Here the CDR3 DNA reads TGTGCCAGCAGCCCCCCGTTGGGACAGCTGAACACTGAAGCTTTCTTT. Translation gives CASSPPLGQLNTEAFF.

The rearrangement links TRBV4-3 to TRBJ1-1, with D perhaps TRBD1 (5 bases). Germline CDR1 is LGHNA and CDR2 is YSLEER. V was cut by 3 bases and J by 6 bases, with 14 bases left in between. The CDR3 extends over 14 amino acids. This CDR3 is CASSHYRSDAEAFF. The CDR3 DNA reads as TGCGCCAGCAGCCACTACAGGAGCGACGCTGAAGCTTTCTTT.

The V and J genes are TRBV4-3 and TRBJ1-1; no definite D call. Germline assignment: CDR1 LGHNA and CDR2 YSLEER. CDR3 length: 17 residues. Trimming cost V 0 bases and J 1 base, with 15 bases left between them. CDR3 in amino acids: CASSQDRYGGSNTEAFF. The DNA of the CDR3 is TGCGCCAGCAGCCAAGATCGGTATGGTGGTTCGAACACTGAAGCTTTCTTT.

The CDR3 DNA sequence: TGCGCCAGCAGCCAAAAAGGGGTCTACGAGCAGTACTTC. Amino acid sequence: CASSQKGVYEQYF. The rearrangement uses TRBV4-1 and TRBJ2-7; possible D gene TRBD1, 5 bases. Trimming removed 2 bases at V and 3 bases at J, with 8 bases between. This CDR3 has 13 residues. From germline, CDR1 is MGHRA and CDR2 YSYEKL.